This is a list of T cell receptor beta chains from one sample in a study of blood T cell repertoires in COVID-19. Repertoires were generated with immunoSEQ multiplex PCR, while TCRdb's copy carries only in-frame clones and drops some. The sample shows approximately 240,000 clones, just under 85% of them seen only once. The sample taken for sequencing was PBMCs or T cells enriched from blood (not recorded which). The receptors were gathered from a middle-aged woman with acute COVID-19. CDR3s include the opening cysteine and the closing phenylalanine or tryptophan. Each record gives: J gene, D gene, CDR3 length, clone size, V gene, CDR3 protein, CDR3 DNA. D genes are given only for firm matches. Not all rows give a size; the values are once, few, many and, for expanded clones, a class.

TRBJ2-2	-	14	-	TRBV7-2	CASGGWLGAGELFF	TGTGCCAGCGGGGGGTGGCTTGGCGCCGGGGAGCTGTTTTTT
TRBJ2-1	-	14	-	TRBV18	CASSRGASYNEQFF	TGTGCCAGCTCCCGGGGGGCCTCCTACAATGAGCAGTTCTTC
TRBJ1-2	-	15	few	TRBV25-1	CASSESSQVGRGYTF	TGTGCCAGCAGTGAATCCTCACAGGTCGGTCGTGGCTACACCTTC
TRBJ1-5	TRBD1	14	-	TRBV10-2	CASSADRVAQPQHF	TGCGCCAGCAGTGCTGACAGGGTTGCTCAGCCCCAGCATTTT
TRBJ2-5	TRBD1	15	-	TRBV6-5	CASSWQDRARETQYF	TGTGCCAGCAGTTGGCAGGACAGGGCACGAGAGACCCAGTACTTC
TRBJ1-6	TRBD1	17	-	TRBV6-1	CASSVGFYDRDNSPLHF	TGTGCCAGCAGTGTGGGATTTTATGACAGGGATAATTCACCCCTCCACTTT
TRBJ2-7	TRBD2	15	-	TRBV10-3	CAISEWSSGGREQYF	TGTGCCATCAGTGAGTGGTCTAGCGGGGGCCGCGAGCAGTACTTC
TRBJ1-5	-	13	-	TRBV28	CASSLIGNQPQHF	TGTGCCAGCAGTTTAATAGGCAATCAGCCCCAGCATTTT
TRBJ2-1	TRBD1	14	-	TRBV19	CASRARQGDAEQFF	TGTGCCAGTAGGGCTAGACAGGGGGACGCAGAGCAGTTCTTC
TRBJ1-1	-	13	-	TRBV30	CAWSIPAVTEAFF	TGTGCCTGGAGTATACCCGCAGTCACTGAAGCTTTCTTT
TRBJ1-2	-	14	-	TRBV28	CASSSTGSLYGYTF	TGTGCCAGCAGTTCAACCGGGTCCCTCTATGGCTACACCTTC
TRBJ1-3	-	11	-	TRBV20-1	CSARVGNTIYF	TGCAGTGCGAGGGTGGGAAACACCATATATTTT
TRBJ2-6	-	18	-	TRBV19	CASSIPARVVSGANVLTF	TGTGCCAGTAGTATCCCGGCCAGGGTGGTCTCTGGGGCCAACGTCCTGACTTTC
TRBJ2-5	TRBD2	15	-	TRBV27	CASSFASGAGGAQYF	TGTGCCAGCAGTTTCGCTAGCGGGGCAGGAGGGGCCCAGTACTTC
TRBJ1-4	TRBD1	15	-	TRBV9	CASSSTGVRGEKLFF	TGTGCCAGCAGCTCAACAGGGGTTAGGGGTGAAAAACTGTTTTTT
TRBJ1-2	TRBD1	16	few	TRBV7-9	CASSLGTGGAVNGYTF	TGTGCCAGCAGCCTCGGGACAGGGGGCGCAGTTAATGGCTACACCTTC
TRBJ1-4	-	15	-	TRBV19	CASSADRTSNEKLFF	TGTGCCAGTAGTGCAGACAGGACCAGTAATGAAAAACTGTTTTTT
TRBJ2-7	TRBD1	15	-	TRBV11-3	CASSLGQTGTYEQYF	TGTGCCAGCAGCTTAGGTCAGACAGGGACCTACGAGCAGTACTTC
TRBJ1-5	TRBD1	15	-	TRBV5-5	CASSSGQENNQPQHF	TGTGCCAGCAGCTCAGGACAGGAAAACAATCAGCCCCAGCATTTT
TRBJ2-3	TRBD2	16	-	TRBV7-6	CASSLGTSGVTDTQYF	TGTGCCAGCAGCTTAGGGACTAGCGGGGTCACAGATACGCAGTATTTT
TRBJ1-6	-	17	-	TRBV4-3	CASSQESGQIGGSPLHF	TGCGCCAGCAGCCAAGAGTCCGGACAAATAGGAGGGTCACCCCTCCACTTT
TRBJ2-7	TRBD2	14	-	TRBV19	CASSTLAEPYEQYF	TGTGCCAGTAGTACCCTAGCGGAACCCTACGAGCAGTACTTC
TRBJ1-1	-	14	-	TRBV4-2	CASSQGQANTEAFF	TGTGCCAGCAGCCAAGGGCAGGCGAACACTGAAGCTTTCTTT
TRBJ2-2	-	17	-	TRBV28	CASRPFRGKTNTGELFF	TGTGCCAGCAGGCCGTTTAGGGGCAAAACGAACACCGGGGAGCTGTTTTTT
TRBJ1-2	TRBD1	13	-	TRBV11-2	CASSQGTAYGYTF	TGTGCCAGCAGCCAAGGGACAGCTTATGGCTACACCTTC
TRBJ1-1	-	12	-	TRBV19	CASSGVWTEAFF	TGTGCCAGTTCAGGGGTGTGGACTGAAGCTTTCTTT
TRBJ2-5	TRBD2	14	-	TRBV9	CASSVATSVETQYF	TGTGCCAGCAGCGTAGCCACTAGCGTGGAGACCCAGTACTTC
TRBJ2-3	-	14	-	TRBV19	CAARQDSSTDTQYF	TGTGCCGCAAGACAGGACTCTAGCACAGATACGCAGTATTTT
TRBJ2-1	-	16	-	TRBV19	CASSLSGRLFIAEQFF	TGTGCCAGCTCTCTCTCGGGTAGGCTATTCATTGCTGAGCAGTTCTTC
TRBJ1-2	-	15	few	TRBV19	CASSFAGGRKDGYTF	TGTGCCAGTAGTTTCGCAGGAGGGAGGAAAGATGGCTACACCTTC
TRBJ2-7	TRBD2	15	-	TRBV6-2/TRBV6-3	CASSYSGRVSYEQYF	TGTGCCAGCAGTTATAGCGGGAGGGTTTCCTACGAGCAGTACTTC
TRBJ2-7	TRBD2	13	-	TRBV19	CASSSGRASEQYF	TGTGCCAGTTCTAGCGGGAGGGCAAGCGAGCAGTACTTC
TRBJ1-1	-	14	-	TRBV6-5	CASTARVGNTEAFF	TGTGCCAGCACTGCGAGGGTGGGAAACACTGAAGCTTTCTTT
TRBJ1-5	-	17	-	TRBV19	CASTDRPGKNSNQPQHF	TGTGCCAGTACGGATAGACCGGGAAAAAATAGCAATCAGCCCCAGCATTTT